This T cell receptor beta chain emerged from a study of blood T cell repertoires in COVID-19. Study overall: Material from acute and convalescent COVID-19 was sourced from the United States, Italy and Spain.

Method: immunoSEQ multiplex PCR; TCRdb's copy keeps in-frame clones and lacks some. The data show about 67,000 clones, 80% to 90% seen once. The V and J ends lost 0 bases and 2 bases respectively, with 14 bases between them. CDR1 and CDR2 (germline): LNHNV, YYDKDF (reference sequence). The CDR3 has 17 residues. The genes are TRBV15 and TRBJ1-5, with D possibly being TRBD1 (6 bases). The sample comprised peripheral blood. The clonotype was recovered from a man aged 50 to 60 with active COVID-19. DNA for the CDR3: TGTGCCACCAGCAGAGATACGGCAGGGGCAGGCAATCAGCCCCAGCATTTT. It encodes CATSRDTAGAGNQPQHF.